Listed below are T cell receptor beta chains from one sample, sequenced in a study of CD8+ T cells in alopecia areata. Only in-frame clones appear in the TCRdb table, and some are missing; sequencing was by immunoSEQ multiplex PCR. The sample holds 150,000 to 200,000 clones; about 60% are singletons and the top ten take roughly 15%. Sequenced here: CD4+ T cells sorted from blood, sampled at week 0. These receptors were obtained from a human donor with alopecia areata. Both conserved end residues are part of each CDR3. A D gene is named only where the DNA matches it firmly. Clone size appears in some rows only: once, few, many, or a class for an expanded clone.

length: 14; V: TRBV27; D: TRBD1; size: .; J: TRBJ1-5; CDR3: CASRADRANQPQHF; DNA: TGTGCCAGCAGGGCCGACAGGGCCAATCAGCCCCAGCATTTT
length: 14; V: TRBV5-4; D: .; size: .; J: TRBJ1-1; CDR3: CASSLPGRSTEAFF; DNA: TGTGCCAGCAGCTTACCAGGGCGGAGTACTGAAGCTTTCTTT
length: 14; V: TRBV30; D: TRBD1; size: .; J: TRBJ1-5; CDR3: CAWSKGQNNQPQHF; DNA: TGTGCCTGGAGTAAGGGACAGAATAATCAGCCCCAGCATTTT
length: 17; V: TRBV7-9; D: TRBD2; size: .; J: TRBJ2-3; CDR3: CASSLGLTSVGTDTQYF; DNA: TGTGCCAGCAGCTTAGGCCTTACTAGCGTCGGCACAGATACGCAGTATTTT
length: 16; V: TRBV5-1; D: .; size: few; J: TRBJ2-2; CDR3: CASSVGTQGNTGELFF; DNA: TGCGCCAGCAGCGTAGGGACGCAAGGGAACACCGGGGAGCTGTTTTTT
length: 19; V: TRBV11-1; D: .; size: .; J: TRBJ2-7; CDR3: CANSDPRSNPRGAYYEQYF; DNA: TGTGCCAACAGCGACCCCCGGTCTAATCCCCGGGGGGCCTACTACGAGCAGTACTTC
length: 11; V: TRBV2; D: .; size: .; J: TRBJ2-7; CDR3: CASGDSYEQYF; DNA: TGTGCCAGCGGGGATTCCTACGAGCAGTACTTC
length: 14; V: TRBV7-2; D: .; size: few; J: TRBJ2-7; CDR3: CASSISWVSYEQYF; DNA: TGTGCCAGCAGCATCTCCTGGGTTTCCTACGAGCAGTACTTC
length: 14; V: TRBV5-1; D: .; size: .; J: TRBJ2-5; CDR3: CASRWGSGQETQYF; DNA: TGCGCCAGCAGATGGGGTAGCGGCCAAGAGACCCAGTACTTC
length: 14; V: TRBV19; D: .; size: few; J: TRBJ2-2; CDR3: CASHFQGDTGELFF; DNA: TGTGCCAGCCACTTCCAAGGGGACACCGGGGAGCTGTTTTTT
length: 16; V: TRBV10-3; D: TRBD1; size: .; J: TRBJ1-1; CDR3: CAIAARRDRPNTEAFF; DNA: TGTGCCATCGCAGCCCGGCGGGACAGACCTAACACTGAAGCTTTCTTT
length: 14; V: TRBV29-1; D: .; size: .; J: TRBJ2-7; CDR3: CSGAGGPPPYEQYF; DNA: TGCAGCGGGGCAGGGGGGCCACCCCCCTACGAGCAGTACTTC
length: 15; V: TRBV19; D: TRBD1; size: .; J: TRBJ1-1; CDR3: CASRSGGAWNTEAFF; DNA: TGTGCCAGTAGATCAGGGGGAGCCTGGAACACTGAAGCTTTCTTT
length: 14; V: TRBV2; D: .; size: .; J: TRBJ2-7; CDR3: CASSDGGRYYEQYF; DNA: TGTGCCAGCAGTGATGGGGGACGGTACTACGAGCAGTACTTC
length: 18; V: TRBV5-1; D: TRBD2; size: few; J: TRBJ2-6; CDR3: CASSLGLAGTSGANVLTF; DNA: TGCGCCAGCAGCTTGGGACTAGCGGGAACCTCTGGGGCCAACGTCCTGACTTTC
length: 13; V: TRBV10-3; D: .; size: .; J: TRBJ2-2; CDR3: CAISGSDTGELFF; DNA: TGTGCCATCAGTGGTTCAGACACCGGGGAGCTGTTTTTT
length: 20; V: TRBV2; D: TRBD1; size: few; J: TRBJ1-6; CDR3: CASSEVPPGQGGYYNSPLHF; DNA: TGTGCCAGCAGTGAAGTCCCTCCGGGACAGGGGGGGTACTACAATTCACCCCTCCACTTT
length: 15; V: TRBV2; D: TRBD1; size: .; J: TRBJ1-5; CDR3: CASKPGTGGHQPQHF; DNA: TGTGCCAGCAAACCCGGGACAGGGGGCCATCAGCCCCAGCATTTT
length: 17; V: TRBV9; D: TRBD1; size: .; J: TRBJ1-4; CDR3: CASSGRDRQGRDEKLFF; DNA: TGTGCCAGCAGCGGGAGAGACAGACAGGGTCGAGATGAAAAACTGTTTTTT
length: 13; V: TRBV25-1; D: .; size: .; J: TRBJ1-2; CDR3: CASSDESNYGYTF; DNA: TGTGCCAGCAGTGATGAGTCCAACTATGGCTACACCTTC
length: 12; V: TRBV7-9; D: .; size: .; J: TRBJ2-2; CDR3: CASSLRGRELFF; DNA: TGTGCCAGCAGCTTAAGGGGCAGGGAGCTGTTTTTT
length: 15; V: TRBV7-3; D: .; size: .; J: TRBJ1-2; CDR3: CASSLSDEPNYGYTF; DNA: TGTGCCAGCAGCTTAAGTGACGAACCTAACTATGGCTACACCTTC
length: 16; V: TRBV28; D: .; size: few; J: TRBJ1-5; CDR3: CASSFSFPGWLEPQHF; DNA: TGTGCCAGCAGTTTTTCTTTCCCAGGGTGGCTGGAGCCCCAGCATTTT
length: 19; V: TRBV30; D: .; size: once; J: TRBJ1-3; CDR3: CAWSGGRQGPPRSGNTIYF; DNA: TGTGCCTGGAGTGGTGGGCGGCAGGGACCCCCACGCTCTGGAAACACCATATATTTT
length: 15; V: TRBV5-1; D: .; size: .; J: TRBJ2-1; CDR3: CASSLKGSAYNEQFF; DNA: TGCGCCAGCAGCTTGAAAGGGTCAGCCTACAATGAGCAGTTCTTC
length: 12; V: TRBV30; D: .; size: .; J: TRBJ1-5; CDR3: CAWGGVGQPQHF; DNA: TGTGCCTGGGGGGGGGTCGGCCAGCCCCAGCATTTT
length: 17; V: TRBV30; D: TRBD2; size: .; J: TRBJ2-1; CDR3: CAWSGFSGGASYNEQFF; DNA: TGTGCCTGGAGTGGGTTTAGCGGGGGGGCCTCCTACAATGAGCAGTTCTTC
length: 18; V: TRBV5-1; D: .; size: once; J: TRBJ2-1; CDR3: CASSLVGVRGSPYNEQFF; DNA: TGCGCCAGCAGCTTGGTTGGTGTCAGGGGTTCCCCCTACAATGAGCAGTTCTTC